The 10 T cell receptor beta chains below come from one sample, sequenced in a study of PD-L1 blockade in urothelial cancer. Clones were sequenced by immunoSEQ multiplex PCR, and TCRdb holds only the in-frame ones, with some missing. The sample records over 45,000 clones, around 84% being singletons. Sequencing was performed on PBMCs, taken around atezolizumab (anti-PD-L1) treatment. The origin of the receptors is a man in his fifties with urothelial cancer.

V is TRBV12-5 and J is TRBJ1-1, with a tentative D call TRBD1 (6 bases). CDR1 is LGHNT, CDR2 FRNRAP, per germline. V gave up 6 bases and J gave up 4 bases, with 12 bases separating them. This CDR3 is built from 13 residues. Here the CDR3 reads CASGPDRLTEAFF. CDR3 DNA sequence: TGTGCTAGTGGACCGGACAGACTCACTGAAGCTTTCTTT.

This chain connects TRBV7-3 to TRBJ2-3; D not certain. CDR3 length: 15 amino acids. Germline values: CDR1 SGHTA, CDR2 FQGTGA. V dropped 6 bases and J dropped 1 base, with 14 bases sitting between them. Written as DNA, the CDR3 is TGTGCCAGCAGTGACTCAAAAAAGGGCACAGATACGCAGTATTTT. It codes for CASSDSKKGTDTQYF. Full variable domain (rest looked up from reference TRBV7-3 and TRBJ2-3): GAGVSQTPSNKVTEKGKYVELRCDPISGHTALYWYRQSLGQGPEFLIYFQGTGAADDSGLPNDRFFAVRPEGSVSTLKIQRTERGDSAVYLCASSDSKKGTDTQYFGPGTRLTVL.

The CDR3 bases are TGTGCCAGCAGCTTAACGGACAGAAATGAGCAGTTCTTC. Translated: CASSLTDRNEQFF. The gene calls are TRBV7-3 and TRBJ2-1, with D possibly being TRBD1 (6 bases). Trimming removed 0 bases at V and 7 bases at J, with 7 bases between. Germline V gene sequence: CDR1 SGHTA, CDR2 FQGTGA. This CDR3 has 13 amino acids.

The chain carries TRBV6-1 and TRBJ1-4; TRBD1 agrees at 7 bases. In germline, CDR1 is MNHNS, CDR2 SASEGT. The CDR3 contains 11 residues. Unmatched junction bases numbered 3, after V lost 6 bases and J lost 11 bases. The CDR3 is CASREQGKLFF. DNA for the CDR3: TGTGCCAGCAGGGAACAGGGGAAACTGTTTTTT.

V usage is TRBV5-1 and J usage is TRBJ2-2; D is uncertain. Between the trimmed V and J ends, which lost 8 bases and 1 base, there was a span of 3 bases. This CDR3 is 11 amino acids long. Germline V lookup: CDR1 SGHRS, CDR2 YFSETQ. CDR3 nucleotide sequence: TGCGCCAGTAGGAACACCGGGGAGCTGTTTTTT. This codes for CASRNTGELFF.

This clone showed up just once. This chain links TRBV5-1 with TRBJ2-1; 11 nucleotides align to TRBD2. Germline V gives CDR1 SGHRS, CDR2 YFSETQ. V trimming: 3 bases; J trimming: 6 bases; junction bases outside the gene matches: 2. This CDR3 is built from 14 residues. CDR3 loop: CASSSGLAANEQFF. The CDR3 region has the DNA TGCGCCAGCAGCTCGGGACTAGCGGCCAATGAGCAGTTCTTC. Using reference TRBV5-1 and TRBJ2-1 for the parts outside the CDR3, the full variable domain is KAGVTQTPRYLIKTRGQQVTLSCSPISGHRSVSWYQQTPGQGLQFLFEYFSETQRNKGNFPGRFSGRQFSNSRSEMNVSTLELGDSALYLCASSSGLAANEQFFGPGTRLTVL.

This clone was observed a few times. The V call is TRBV19, the J call TRBJ1-1; D unclear. CDR3 length equals 15 residues. V lost 0 bases to trimming and J lost 3 bases, with 11 bases between them. Per germline, CDR1 LNHDA and CDR2 SQIVND (reference sequence). CDR3 coding DNA: TGTGCCAGTAGTATAGAGCCTGGTCAGTACACTGAAGCTTTCTTT. Amino acid sequence: CASSIEPGQYTEAFF.

This chain connects TRBV30 to TRBJ1-5; 7 bases are shared with TRBD1. V shed 0 bases and J 5 bases; nucleotides not matched to a gene: 7. Germline CDR1 GTSNPN, CDR2 SVGIG (reference sequence). The CDR3 covers 15 residues. The CDR3: CAWSVLGTAYQPQHF. The CDR3 nucleotides read TGTGCCTGGAGTGTACTCGGGACAGCCTATCAGCCCCAGCATTTT.

This chain links TRBV10-3 with TRBJ1-2; 11 bases agree with TRBD1. CDR3 length: 15 amino acids. Per the germline V gene, CDR1 is ENHRY and CDR2 is SYGVKD. V shed 9 bases, J shed 3 bases, and the junction held 9 bases outside the gene matches. CDR3 in amino acids: CAIKLGTGGDYGYTF. For the CDR3, the DNA is TGTGCCATAAAGCTCGGGACAGGGGGGGACTATGGCTACACCTTC.

The rearrangement uses TRBV5-1 and TRBJ2-3; 8 positions match TRBD2. CDR1 and CDR2 (germline): SGHRS, YFSETQ. Trimming took 2 bases from V and 6 from J; bases not matched to a gene: 8. The length of the CDR3 is 15 residues. CDR3 amino acids: CASSFRSGSFDTQYF. The CDR3 region has the DNA TGCGCCAGCAGCTTTAGGAGCGGGAGTTTTGATACGCAGTATTTT.